This T cell receptor beta chain was sequenced during a study of cytomegalovirus exposure and HLA in healthy donors. Study-level background: An early data release held some 85 million unique TCRs from HLA-typed donors. Study-wide results and limits: Because they were indistinguishable, some V segments, including TRBV6-2 and TRBV6-3, were excluded. It was taken for granted in presence/absence analyses that sequencing depth across donors was roughly uniform. A classifier reportedly called cytomegalovirus status with high sensitivity and specificity.

The PCR was carried out with 60 Vbeta primers and 13 Jbeta primers. The repertoire was sequenced with immunoSEQ multiplex PCR; TCRdb's copy has only in-frame clones and lacks some. Of about 170,000 clones listed, about 65% were seen once; the top ten hold more than 1.3%. This clone was recorded only once. Antigen: not known. The length of the CDR3 is 14 residues. The germline V and J ends were trimmed by 4 bases and 7 bases, with 14 bases remaining between them. Germline values: CDR1 MNHNS, CDR2 SASEGT. The TCR originated in a girl between 10 and 17 years old in good health and CMV-seronegative. This chain links TRBV6-1 with TRBJ1-5; perhaps TRBD1 as D (6 bases). The sample taken for sequencing was PBMCs. The CDR3 loop is CASSGLQGGQPQHF. DNA for the CDR3: TGTGCCAGCAGTGGGCTACAGGGAGGGCAGCCCCAGCATTTT.